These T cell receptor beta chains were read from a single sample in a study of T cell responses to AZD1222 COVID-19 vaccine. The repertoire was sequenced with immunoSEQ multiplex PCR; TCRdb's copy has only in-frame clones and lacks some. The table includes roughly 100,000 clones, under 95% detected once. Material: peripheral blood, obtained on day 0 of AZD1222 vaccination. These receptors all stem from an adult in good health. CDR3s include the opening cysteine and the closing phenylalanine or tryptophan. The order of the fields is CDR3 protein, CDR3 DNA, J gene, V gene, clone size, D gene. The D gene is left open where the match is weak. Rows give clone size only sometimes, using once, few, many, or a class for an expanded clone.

CDR3aa: CAWSEGNGELFF
CDR3nt: TGTGCCTGGAGTGAAGGGAACGGGGAGCTGTTTTTT
j_gene: TRBJ2-2
v_gene: TRBV30
abundance: NA
d_gene: NA

CDR3aa: CASSRGSVYNEQFF
CDR3nt: TGTGCCAGCAGCCGCGGGTCGGTGTACAATGAGCAGTTCTTC
j_gene: TRBJ2-1
v_gene: TRBV7-2
abundance: NA
d_gene: NA

CDR3aa: CASSYSSQGSSPQHF
CDR3nt: TGTGCCAGCAGTTACTCGTCCCAGGGTTCGTCGCCCCAGCATTTT
j_gene: TRBJ1-5
v_gene: TRBV6-5
abundance: NA
d_gene: NA

CDR3aa: CARSLNSGNQPQHF
CDR3nt: TGTGCCAGAAGCTTGAATTCCGGTAATCAGCCCCAGCATTTT
j_gene: TRBJ1-5
v_gene: TRBV5-3
abundance: NA
d_gene: NA

CDR3aa: CASSHGGTVQETQYF
CDR3nt: TGTGCCAGCAGCCACGGGGGGACAGTTCAAGAGACCCAGTACTTC
j_gene: TRBJ2-5
v_gene: TRBV28
abundance: NA
d_gene: NA

CDR3aa: CASSLMDYRRTDTQYF
CDR3nt: TGTGCCAGCAGCTTAATGGATTACCGGAGGACAGATACGCAGTATTTT
j_gene: TRBJ2-3
v_gene: TRBV7-2
abundance: NA
d_gene: NA

CDR3aa: CASSPREGSRNIQYF
CDR3nt: TGCGCCAGCAGCCCCCGGGAGGGTTCACGGAACATTCAGTACTTC
j_gene: TRBJ2-4
v_gene: TRBV4-3
abundance: NA
d_gene: TRBD2

CDR3aa: CASSGLANRVGANVLTF
CDR3nt: TGTGCCAGCAGTGGACTCGCTAACAGGGTCGGGGCCAACGTCCTGACTTTC
j_gene: TRBJ2-6
v_gene: TRBV2
abundance: NA
d_gene: NA

CDR3aa: CSVVVPNTEAFF
CDR3nt: TGCAGCGTTGTTGTACCGAACACTGAAGCTTTCTTT
j_gene: TRBJ1-1
v_gene: TRBV29-1
abundance: NA
d_gene: NA

CDR3aa: CASSRSGRGPWEQYF
CDR3nt: TGTGCCAGCAGTCGGAGCGGGAGGGGGCCTTGGGAGCAGTACTTC
j_gene: TRBJ2-7
v_gene: TRBV27
abundance: NA
d_gene: TRBD2

CDR3aa: CASSLQGSETQYF
CDR3nt: TGTGCCAGCAGCCTACAGGGTTCGGAGACCCAGTACTTC
j_gene: TRBJ2-5
v_gene: TRBV3-1/TRBV3-2
abundance: once
d_gene: NA

CDR3aa: CASSTDKSSYNEQFF
CDR3nt: TGTGCCAGCAGTACCGACAAGAGCTCCTACAATGAGCAGTTCTTC
j_gene: TRBJ2-1
v_gene: TRBV6-5
abundance: NA
d_gene: NA

CDR3aa: CASSWDRVEETQYF
CDR3nt: TGTGCCAGCAGTTGGGACAGGGTGGAAGAGACCCAGTACTTC
j_gene: TRBJ2-5
v_gene: TRBV27
abundance: NA
d_gene: TRBD1

CDR3aa: CASSFGLSKAGTEAFF
CDR3nt: TGTGCCAGCAGCTTCGGCTTATCCAAGGCGGGCACTGAAGCTTTCTTT
j_gene: TRBJ1-1
v_gene: TRBV7-2
abundance: NA
d_gene: NA

CDR3aa: CSASQSNQPQHF
CDR3nt: TGCAGTGCTAGTCAGAGCAATCAGCCCCAGCATTTT
j_gene: TRBJ1-5
v_gene: TRBV20-1
abundance: NA
d_gene: NA

CDR3aa: CASRLDRGNYGYTF
CDR3nt: TGTGCCAGCAGGTTGGACAGGGGAAACTATGGCTACACCTTC
j_gene: TRBJ1-2
v_gene: TRBV2
abundance: NA
d_gene: TRBD1

CDR3aa: CASSPGRLQETQYF
CDR3nt: TGTGCCAGTAGTCCAGGACGGCTACAAGAGACCCAGTACTTC
j_gene: TRBJ2-5
v_gene: TRBV19
abundance: NA
d_gene: NA

CDR3aa: CASSSRPRLAGGPDTQYF
CDR3nt: TGTGCCAGCAGTTCCCGCCCGAGACTAGCGGGAGGGCCAGATACGCAGTATTTT
j_gene: TRBJ2-3
v_gene: TRBV27
abundance: NA
d_gene: TRBD2

CDR3aa: CASSQDIGYEQYF
CDR3nt: TGCGCCAGCAGCCAAGATATTGGCTACGAGCAGTACTTC
j_gene: TRBJ2-7
v_gene: TRBV4-3
abundance: NA
d_gene: NA

CDR3aa: CAWSPGSQPQHF
CDR3nt: TGTGCCTGGAGTCCAGGGTCTCAGCCCCAGCATTTT
j_gene: TRBJ1-5
v_gene: TRBV30
abundance: NA
d_gene: NA

CDR3aa: CASSSGTGITEAFF
CDR3nt: TGCGCCAGCAGCTCCGGGACAGGGATCACTGAAGCTTTCTTT
j_gene: TRBJ1-1
v_gene: TRBV5-1
abundance: NA
d_gene: TRBD1

CDR3aa: CATQIGGNQPQHF
CDR3nt: TGTGCCACCCAGATAGGGGGCAATCAGCCCCAGCATTTT
j_gene: TRBJ1-5
v_gene: TRBV19
abundance: NA
d_gene: NA